These 32 T cell receptor beta chains share one sample of origin, sequenced in a study of monozygotic twins with inflammatory bowel disease (dated by TCRdb to the late 2010s). Library method: 5' RACE. Sequencing instrument: Illumina HiSeq 2500. TCRdb reprocessed the sequencing reads and holds a single record per CDR3 protein sequence, with no DNA. The sample's table covers approximately 150,000 distinct CDR3 sequences. The ten most abundant clones make up roughly 7% of the sample. The sequenced sample was blood. These receptors were collected from a human donor with ulcerative colitis or Crohn's disease, or a healthy co-twin of an affected twin (not recorded which).

The V gene is TRBV20-1, the J gene TRBJ2-7; the TRBD1 assignment by TCRdb is unverifiable without DNA. This CDR3 contains 12 residues. Germline CDR1 reads DFQATT; CDR2 reads SNEGSKA (reference sequence). The CDR3 reads CSARSRVYEQYF.

The chain employs TRBV12-3 or TRBV12-4 and TRBJ2-7; TCRdb calls TRBD1, which cannot be checked without DNA. The CDR3 has 14 amino acids. CDR3: CASTRSGQGYEQYF.

J is TRBJ2-2 and V is TRBV5-1; lacking DNA, the TRBD1 call made by TCRdb goes unchecked. This CDR3 has 14 amino acids. Germline assignment: CDR1 SGHRS and CDR2 YFSETQ. The CDR3 loop is CASSLGGATGELFF.

This rearrangement joins TRBV11-2 to TRBJ2-2; TCRdb proposes TRBD1, but this gene call is untestable without DNA. CDR3 length: 15 amino acids. Germline V lookup: CDR1 SGHAT, CDR2 FQNNGV. CDR3 region: CASSRTGPSTGELFF.

The chain combines TRBV9 with TRBJ1-3; TCRdb's D call, TRBD1, is unchecked because there is no DNA. Germline V gene lookup returns CDR1 SGDLS and CDR2 YYNGEE. The CDR3 length is 15 residues. CDR3 residues: CASSVDRGAGNTIYF. Supplemented by reference TRBV9 and TRBJ1-3, the full variable domain reads DSGVTQTPKHLITATGQRVTLRCSPRSGDLSVYWYQQSLDQGLQFLIQYYNGEERAKGNILERFSAQQFPDLHSELNLSSLELGDSALYFCASSVDRGAGNTIYFGEGSWLTVV.

The chain has TRBV5-4 and TRBJ2-3; TCRdb proposes TRBD2, but this gene call is untestable without DNA. Germline V gives CDR1 SGHNT, CDR2 YYREEE (reference sequence). The CDR3 is 15 residues long. The CDR3 loop reads CASQSGGSLTDTQYF. Filled out from reference TRBV5-4 and TRBJ2-3, the complete variable domain reads ETGVTQSPTHLIKTRGQQVTLRCSSQSGHNTVSWYQQALGQGPQFIFQYYREEENGRGNFPPRFSGLQFPNYSSELNVNALELDDSALYLCASQSGGSLTDTQYFGPGTRLTVL.

The rearrangement joins TRBV2 to TRBJ2-3; TCRdb's D call of TRBD1 is untestable without DNA. Germline CDR1 is SNHLY and CDR2 is FYNNEI. The CDR3 contains 11 residues. The chain's CDR3 is CASTEGDTQYF.

This chain connects TRBV20-1 to TRBJ2-7. Germline V gives CDR1 DFQATT, CDR2 SNEGSKA (reference sequence). The CDR3 length is 13 residues. CDR3 sequence reads: CSARELSSYEQYF.

The chain carries TRBV18 and TRBJ1-3; TCRdb outputs TRBD1, but without DNA this stays unchecked. The CDR3 is 18 amino acids. Germline V CDR1 and CDR2: KGHSH, LQKENI. This CDR3 is CASSPPGQGVLSGNTIYF. Full variable domain (rest looked up from reference TRBV18 and TRBJ1-3): NAGVMQNPRHLVRRRGQEARLRCSPMKGHSHVYWYRQLPEEGLKFMVYLQKENIIDESGMPKERFSAEFPKEGPSILRIQQVVRGDSAAYFCASSPPGQGVLSGNTIYFGEGSWLTVV.

This sequence joins TRBV10-3 and TRBJ1-1; with no DNA, the TCRdb D assignment of TRBD1 cannot be verified. Germline CDR1 reads ENHRY; CDR2 reads SYGVKD. There are 13 residues in the CDR3. Here the CDR3 reads CAISEDRGGEAFF.

The chain joins TRBV19 to TRBJ2-7. CDR1 LNHDA and CDR2 SQIVND come from the germline V gene (reference sequence). This CDR3 spans 15 amino acids. The CDR3 spells CASSIERGDPYEQYF.

This chain's CDR3 is CASNRDQGDPGQGVKNIQYF. This chain uses TRBV6-2 or TRBV6-3 with TRBJ2-4; the TCRdb D gene call, TRBD1, has no DNA to confirm it. The CDR3 length is 20 residues. Germline CDR1 is MNHEY and CDR2 is SVGEGT.

V is TRBV20-1 and J is TRBJ1-6; the TRBD1 assignment by TCRdb is unverifiable without DNA. CDR1 and CDR2 from the germline V gene are DFQATT and SNEGSKA (reference sequence). The CDR3 extends over 19 amino acids. This CDR3 is CSAATRRGRISVSNSPLHF.

The rearrangement joins TRBV20-1 to TRBJ1-5; with no DNA, the TCRdb D assignment of TRBD1 cannot be verified. The CDR3 is made up of 13 amino acids. In germline, CDR1 is DFQATT, CDR2 SNEGSKA (reference sequence). CDR3 residues: CSARGTGSQPQHF.

This rearrangement joins TRBV10-3 to TRBJ2-5; TCRdb's D gene call, TRBD2, goes unchecked for lack of DNA. CDR3 size: 15 residues. Germline lookup yields CDR1 ENHRY and CDR2 SYGVKD. CDR3 in amino acids: CAIRDTSGVQETQYF.

The CDR3: CASSLGVAYEQYF. The V gene is TRBV7-2, the J gene TRBJ2-7. Germline V gene data show CDR1 as SGHTA and CDR2 as FQGNSA. The CDR3 is made up of 13 amino acids.

V and J are TRBV20-1 and TRBJ1-5. CDR1 and CDR2 (germline): DFQATT, SNEGSKA (reference sequence). The CDR3 runs 11 residues. This CDR3 reads CSASGVEPQHF.

The chain combines TRBV6-1 with TRBJ2-2; TCRdb indicates TRBD2, and absent DNA this call remains unverified. Germline CDR1 reads MNHNS; CDR2 reads SASEGT. The CDR3 is made up of 17 amino acids. The chain's CDR3 is CASTRLAGASNTGELFF.

The CDR3 loop is CASSEAYVDTQYF. J is TRBJ2-3 and V is TRBV6-1. The CDR3 loop spans 13 amino acids. The germline V gene has CDR1 MNHNS and CDR2 SASEGT.

This chain joins TRBV12-3 or TRBV12-4 and TRBJ2-5; TCRdb proposes TRBD2, but this gene call is untestable without DNA. The CDR3 covers 15 residues. The CDR3 reads CASSKTSGGQETQYF.

This chain uses TRBV3-1 with TRBJ2-7; TCRdb selects TRBD1, and the lack of DNA leaves this call unchecked. Germline lookup yields CDR1 LGHDT and CDR2 YNNKEL (reference sequence). CDR3 length equals 16 residues. The CDR3 sequence: CASSPGPYRLSYEQYF.

The chain employs TRBV5-8 and TRBJ1-6. Germline CDR1 is SGHTS and CDR2 is YDEGEE. The CDR3 sequence is 15 residues long. CDR3: CASSLLNSYNSPLHF.

V gene TRBV5-1 combines with J gene TRBJ2-5; TCRdb lists TRBD2, though no DNA is available to test this call. Germline CDR1 is SGHRS and CDR2 is YFSETQ. There are 14 residues in the CDR3. CDR3 sequence: CASSLVLARETQYF.

V gene TRBV3-1 combines with J gene TRBJ2-7. The CDR3 sequence is 11 residues long. Germline V gene data show CDR1 as LGHDT and CDR2 as YNNKEL (reference sequence). This CDR3 is CASSSYYEQYF.

This CDR3 reads CASSLTSFADTQYF. The chain combines TRBV27 with TRBJ2-3; TCRdb's assignment of TRBD2 cannot be checked, as there is no DNA. CDR3 length equals 14 residues. Germline values: CDR1 MNHEY, CDR2 SMNVEV (reference sequence).

The rearrangement uses TRBV5-6 and TRBJ2-1; the D call of TRBD1 rests on TCRdb alone, since no DNA is present to check it. Per germline, CDR1 SGHDT and CDR2 YYEEEE. The CDR3 is 14 amino acids. The CDR3 loop reads CASSLTPSGYEQFF.

CDR3 residues: CASSFPQGNTEAFF. V gene TRBV6-2 or TRBV6-3 combines with J gene TRBJ1-1; TCRdb's D call of TRBD1 is untestable without DNA. This CDR3 contains 14 residues. CDR1 and CDR2 from the germline V gene are MNHEY and SVGEGT.

V is TRBV11-2 and J is TRBJ2-1; TCRdb gives TRBD2 as the D gene, but with no DNA this cannot be confirmed. The CDR3 consists of 16 residues. Per germline, CDR1 SGHAT and CDR2 FQNNGV. CDR3 sequence: CASSSTSGGPGNEQFF.

The genes are TRBV2 and TRBJ2-7. Germline assignment: CDR1 SNHLY and CDR2 FYNNEI. The CDR3 spans 15 residues. CDR3: CASRPMMTGAHEQYF.

This chain connects TRBV7-2 to TRBJ2-5. CDR3 length: 11 amino acids. CDR1 SGHTA and CDR2 FQGNSA come from the germline V gene. The CDR3: CASSIGPIQYF.

V usage is TRBV5-6 and J usage is TRBJ2-3; with no DNA, the TCRdb D assignment of TRBD2 cannot be verified. The CDR3 is made up of 14 amino acids. Germline loops: CDR1 SGHDT, CDR2 YYEEEE. The CDR3 sequence is CASSKTSPQGTQYF.

The CDR3 loop is CATSSGEGMNQPQHF. The genes are TRBV24-1 and TRBJ1-5. The germline CDR1 and CDR2 sequences are KGHDR and SFDVKD. There are 15 residues in the CDR3.